A selection of T cell receptor beta chains follows, all from one sample in a study of T cell responses to AZD1222 COVID-19 vaccine. Method: immunoSEQ multiplex PCR; TCRdb's copy keeps in-frame clones and lacks some. Among 100,000 to 150,000 clones listed, roughly 84% were seen once. Here the sequenced sample was peripheral blood, taken on day 0 of AZD1222 vaccination. The receptors stem from an adult in good health. Both conserved end residues are part of each CDR3. D genes are given only for firm matches. Clone sizes are given selectively: once, few, many, or a class where the clone is expanded.

>.|TRBJ1-5|.|TRBV5-8
TGTGCCAGCAGCCCCGGACATATTAGCAATCAGCCCCAGCATTTT
CASSPGHISNQPQHF
>.|TRBJ2-5|.|TRBV4-1
TGCGCCAGCAGCACAGGGCCGCAGTACCAAGAGACCCAGTACTTC
CASSTGPQYQETQYF
>.|TRBJ2-7|TRBD2|TRBV6-2/TRBV6-3
TGTGCCAGCAGTTACTCGACTAGCGGACTCTACGAGCAGTACTTC
CASSYSTSGLYEQYF
>.|TRBJ1-2|.|TRBV27
TGTGCCAGCAGTGGTGTGGCAGGCGTTAACTATGGCTACACCTTC
CASSGVAGVNYGYTF
>few|TRBJ1-4|.|TRBV5-6
TGTGCCAGCAGCTTCGGAGGGGGATTCTCTAATGAAAAACTGTTTTTT
CASSFGGGFSNEKLFF
>.|TRBJ1-2|.|TRBV19
TGTGCCAGTAGTTTAAGTCTCAACTATGGCTACACCTTC
CASSLSLNYGYTF
>.|TRBJ2-1|TRBD2|TRBV6-5
TGTGCCAGCAAACAAGCGGGAGCTTACAGCAATGAGCAGTTCTTC
CASKQAGAYSNEQFF
>.|TRBJ2-4|TRBD2|TRBV14
TGTGCCAGCAGTCTTGGGCGGGGGAGTCACATTCAGTACTTC
CASSLGRGSHIQYF
>.|TRBJ2-7|TRBD1|TRBV7-9
TGTGCCAGCAGCCCAGACAGGGCTTTAGACGAGCAGTACTTC
CASSPDRALDEQYF
>.|TRBJ2-3|TRBD1|TRBV7-2
TGTGCCAGCAGCTTAGATGGCAGGGGGCGTCCGGATACGCAGTATTTT
CASSLDGRGRPDTQYF
>.|TRBJ2-7|.|TRBV7-2
TGTGCCAGCAGCTTAGCGGGGCCCTACGAGCAGTACTTC
CASSLAGPYEQYF